The T cell receptor beta chain under discussion was sequenced for a study of blood T cells in healthy people across ages. This clonotype was picked up a small number of times. A sample-barcoded 5' primer and a J-beta primer mix were used in a second PCR of roughly 6 to 11 cycles. One entry per CDR3 protein, called by TCRdb with MiXCR from the 5' RACE reads. The sample carries about 1.5 million distinct CDR3 sequences, under 55% recorded once. RNA extraction gave at least 5 micrograms of total RNA per sample. Germline-derived CDR1 and CDR2 are SGHDT and YYEEEE. This CDR3 contains 17 residues. The chain employs TRBV5-6 and TRBJ2-1; 14 bases are a match to TRBD2. The J call may be in error: the DNA end matches TRBJ2-7 better. What was sequenced was blood. The sequence derives from a woman aged 18-30 years in good health. The CDR3 reads CASSDGTSGSWYNEQYF. In DNA, the CDR3 is TGTGCCAGCAGCGACGGGACTAGCGGGAGTTGGTACAATGAGCAGTACTTC.